This T cell receptor beta chain was identified in a study of blood T cells in healthy people across ages. Looking at the study overall: For every two T cells, template switching captured about one barcoded beta molecule.

PCR was performed a second time for roughly 7 to 11 cycles using a sample-barcoded 5' primer and a J-beta primer mix. TCRdb fed the 5' RACE reads into MiXCR, producing one record per CDR3 protein. The sample carries 700,000 to 950,000 distinct CDR3 sequences, 43% recorded once. Individuals who donated were healthy Caucasians from Russia aged about 6 to 100. V gave up 3 bases and J gave up 7 bases, with 9 bases separating them. There are 12 residues in the CDR3. Germline V lookup: CDR1 MGHDK, CDR2 SYGVNS. The chain employs TRBV25-1 and TRBJ1-1; D gene ambiguous. The TCR was taken from a woman aged 60 to 75 in good health. The sequencing input was blood. DNA for the CDR3: TGTGCCAGCAGTGACAGGCAATATGAAGCTTTCTTT. It specifies CASSDRQYEAFF.